This TCR beta chain was captured by sequencing in a study of Graves' ophthalmopathy and Graves' hyperthyroidism. Study-wide results and limits: Thyroid clonotypes that were expanded above 0.001 frequency mostly also appeared in blood.

Germline lookup yields CDR1 MNHEY and CDR2 SVGEGT. The CDR3 runs to 15 residues. Trimming pared 6 bases from V and 0 bases from J, leaving 14 bases between. Amplification of TCR beta CDR3 regions used RNA transcripts. RT-PCR was first run with HTBI primers, then multiplex PCR in a second round. TCRdb re-derived calls from the multiplex PCR reads in MiXCR, one entry per CDR3 protein. Counted here are 400,000 or so distinct CDR3 sequences, over 15% occurring once; the ten biggest clones make up roughly 7%. This clonotype was recorded at least ten times. The antigen is not known. This chain joins TRBV6-2 or TRBV6-3 and TRBJ1-1; D not resolved. This clonotype was obtained from a woman aged 18 to 35 with stable Graves' hyperthyroidism. The sample comprised peripheral blood. Here the CDR3 reads CASRRLGFMNTEAFF. For the CDR3, the DNA is TGTGCCAGCAGGCGGTTGGGGTTCATGAACACTGAAGCTTTCTTT.